This T cell receptor (beta chain) was obtained from a study of T-cell memory formation after mild COVID-19. Across the study: The study found TCR clusters largely donor specific.

5'RACE with constant-segment primers built TCRalpha and TCRbeta cDNA libraries with UMIs. MiXCR, applied by TCRdb to the 5' RACE reads, yields one record per CDR3 protein. The top ten hold approximately 20% of the sample, which has just over 350,000 distinct CDR3 sequences, around 15% seen once. The junction had 6 bases not matched to a gene; V was cut back by 3 bases and J by 6 bases. The CDR3 is 14 residues long. Remarks on this clonotype: Antigen specificity is unknown.

Overall study findings and caveats: Clonal second-wave expansions that peaked on day 37 had unconfirmed SARS-CoV-2 specificity. Day 15 to 85 contractors were CD4/CD8 balanced; later expanders leaned CD4+.

V usage is TRBV12-3 or TRBV12-4 and J usage is TRBJ1-2; 8 bases map to TRBD1. Sequenced input: PBMCs or a T cell subset sorted from them (not recorded which). The TCR was taken from a young man who had mild COVID-19 (a few samples of this study predate the infection). Cell type and time point are not known. CDR3 nucleotides: TGTGCCAGCAGTTTGAGGGGGACAGGTGATGGCTACACCTTC. This sequence encodes CASSLRGTGDGYTF.